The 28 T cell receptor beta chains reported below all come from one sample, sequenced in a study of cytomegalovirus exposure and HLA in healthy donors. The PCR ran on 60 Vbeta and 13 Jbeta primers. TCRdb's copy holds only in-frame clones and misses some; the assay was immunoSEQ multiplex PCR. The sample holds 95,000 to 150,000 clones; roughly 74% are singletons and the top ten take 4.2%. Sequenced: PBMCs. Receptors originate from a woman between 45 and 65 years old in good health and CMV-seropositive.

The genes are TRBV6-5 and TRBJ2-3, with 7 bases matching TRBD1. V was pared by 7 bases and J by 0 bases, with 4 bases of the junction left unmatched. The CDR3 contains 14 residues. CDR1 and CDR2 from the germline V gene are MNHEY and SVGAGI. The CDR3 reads CASKGAFSTDTQYF. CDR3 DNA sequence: TGTGCCAGCAAGGGGGCTTTCAGCACAGATACGCAGTATTTT.

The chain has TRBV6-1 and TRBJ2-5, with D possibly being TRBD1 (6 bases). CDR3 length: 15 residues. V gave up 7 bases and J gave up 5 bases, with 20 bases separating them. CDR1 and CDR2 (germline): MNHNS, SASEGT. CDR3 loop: CASTPIQGSGETQYF. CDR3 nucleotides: TGTGCCAGCACCCCGATACAGGGCTCGGGGGAGACCCAGTACTTC.

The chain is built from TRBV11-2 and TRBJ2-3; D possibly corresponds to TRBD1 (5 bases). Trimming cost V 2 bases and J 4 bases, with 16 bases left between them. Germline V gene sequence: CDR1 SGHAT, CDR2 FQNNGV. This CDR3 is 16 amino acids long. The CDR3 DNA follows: TGTGCCAGCAGCTTATCCTACCAAAGGGGCGCAGATACGCAGTATTTT. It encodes CASSLSYQRGADTQYF.

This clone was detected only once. CDR3 in amino acids: CALSVGGSNQPQHF. CDR3 DNA sequence: TGTGCCCTATCGGTGGGGGGGAGCAATCAGCCCCAGCATTTT. The chain recombines TRBV28 with TRBJ1-5, with D perhaps matching TRBD1 (5 bases). Trimming stripped 11 bases from V and 1 base from J, with 15 bases between. Germline V gives CDR1 MDHEN, CDR2 SYDVKM. The CDR3 loop spans 14 amino acids.

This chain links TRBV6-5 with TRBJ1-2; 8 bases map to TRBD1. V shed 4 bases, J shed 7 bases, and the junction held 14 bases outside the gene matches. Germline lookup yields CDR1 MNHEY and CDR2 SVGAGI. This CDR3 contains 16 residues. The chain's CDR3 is CASSWRGQGDVGGYTF. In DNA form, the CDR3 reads TGTGCCAGCAGTTGGCGTGGACAGGGTGATGTTGGTGGCTACACCTTC.

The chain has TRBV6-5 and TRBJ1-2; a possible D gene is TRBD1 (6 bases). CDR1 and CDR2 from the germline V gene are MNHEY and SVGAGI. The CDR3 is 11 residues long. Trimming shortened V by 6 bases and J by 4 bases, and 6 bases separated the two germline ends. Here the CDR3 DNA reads TGTGCCAGCAGGGACAGCTATGGCTACACCTTC. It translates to CASRDSYGYTF.

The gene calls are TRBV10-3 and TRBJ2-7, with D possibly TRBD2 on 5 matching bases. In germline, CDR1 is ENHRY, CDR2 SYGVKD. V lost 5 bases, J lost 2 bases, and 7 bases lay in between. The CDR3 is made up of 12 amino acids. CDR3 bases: TGTGCCATCAGTTCCGGGACCTACGAGCAGTACTTC. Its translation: CAISSGTYEQYF.

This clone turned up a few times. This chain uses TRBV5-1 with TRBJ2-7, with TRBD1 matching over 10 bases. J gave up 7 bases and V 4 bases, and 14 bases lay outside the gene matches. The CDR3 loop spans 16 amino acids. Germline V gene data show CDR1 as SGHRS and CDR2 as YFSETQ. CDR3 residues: CASSRIRDRGSEEQYF. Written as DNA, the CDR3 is TGCGCCAGCAGCAGGATCCGGGACAGGGGAAGTGAGGAGCAGTACTTC.

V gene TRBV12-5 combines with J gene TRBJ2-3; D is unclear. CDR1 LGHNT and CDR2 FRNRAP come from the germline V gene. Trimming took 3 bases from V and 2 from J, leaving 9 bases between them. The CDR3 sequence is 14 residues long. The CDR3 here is CASGLNGVTDTQYF. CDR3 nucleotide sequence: TGTGCTAGTGGTTTAAACGGAGTCACAGATACGCAGTATTTT.

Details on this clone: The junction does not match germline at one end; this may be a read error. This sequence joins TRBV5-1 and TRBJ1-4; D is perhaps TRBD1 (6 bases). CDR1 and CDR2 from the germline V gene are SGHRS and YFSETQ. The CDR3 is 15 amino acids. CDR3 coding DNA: TGCGCCAGCAACTTGGAGGGCAGGGGCCATGAAAAACTGTTTTTT. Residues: CASNLEGRGHEKLFF.

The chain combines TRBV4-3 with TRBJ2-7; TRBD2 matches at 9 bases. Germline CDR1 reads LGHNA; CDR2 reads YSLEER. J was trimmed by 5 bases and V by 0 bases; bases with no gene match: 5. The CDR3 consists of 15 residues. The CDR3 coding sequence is TGCGCCAGCAGCCAAGACGCCGGGACTAGCAACGAGCAGTACTTC. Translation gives CASSQDAGTSNEQYF.

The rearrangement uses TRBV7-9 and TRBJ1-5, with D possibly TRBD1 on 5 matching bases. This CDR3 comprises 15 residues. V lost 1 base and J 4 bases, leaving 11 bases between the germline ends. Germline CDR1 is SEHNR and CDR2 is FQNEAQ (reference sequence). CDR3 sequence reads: CASSLDRAGNQPQHF. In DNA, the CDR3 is TGTGCCAGCAGCTTAGATAGGGCAGGGAATCAGCCCCAGCATTTT.

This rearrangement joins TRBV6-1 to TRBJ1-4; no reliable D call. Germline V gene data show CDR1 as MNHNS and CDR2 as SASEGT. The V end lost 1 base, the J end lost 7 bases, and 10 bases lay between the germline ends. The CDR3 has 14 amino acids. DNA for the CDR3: TGTGCCAGCAGTGAAGTGCCGGGAGGTGAAAAACTGTTTTTT. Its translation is CASSEVPGGEKLFF.

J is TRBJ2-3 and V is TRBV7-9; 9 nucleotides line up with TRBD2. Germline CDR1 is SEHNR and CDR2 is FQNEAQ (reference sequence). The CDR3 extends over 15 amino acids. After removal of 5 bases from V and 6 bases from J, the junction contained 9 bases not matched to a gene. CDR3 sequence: CASSPRGGASDTQYF. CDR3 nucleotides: TGTGCCAGCAGCCCCCGCGGGGGGGCGTCCGATACGCAGTATTTT.

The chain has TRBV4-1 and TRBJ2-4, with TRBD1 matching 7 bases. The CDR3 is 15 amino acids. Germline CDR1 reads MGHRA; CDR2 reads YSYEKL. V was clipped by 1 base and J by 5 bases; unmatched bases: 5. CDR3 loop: CASSQGSQGQNIQYF. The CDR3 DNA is TGCGCCAGCAGCCAAGGTTCACAGGGGCAAAACATTCAGTACTTC.

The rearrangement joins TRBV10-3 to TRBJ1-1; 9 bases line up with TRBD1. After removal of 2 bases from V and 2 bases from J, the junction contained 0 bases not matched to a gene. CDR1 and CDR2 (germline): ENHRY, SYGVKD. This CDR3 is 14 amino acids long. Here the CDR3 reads CAISETGGNTEAFF. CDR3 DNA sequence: TGTGCCATCAGTGAGACAGGGGGCAACACTGAAGCTTTCTTT.

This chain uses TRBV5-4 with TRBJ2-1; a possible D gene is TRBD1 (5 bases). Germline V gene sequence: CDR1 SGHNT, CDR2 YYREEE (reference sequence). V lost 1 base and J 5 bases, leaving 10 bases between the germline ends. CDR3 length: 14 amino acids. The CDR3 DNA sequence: TGTGCCAGCAGCTTGAGTCAGGGTCACAATGAGCAGTTCTTC. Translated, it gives CASSLSQGHNEQFF.

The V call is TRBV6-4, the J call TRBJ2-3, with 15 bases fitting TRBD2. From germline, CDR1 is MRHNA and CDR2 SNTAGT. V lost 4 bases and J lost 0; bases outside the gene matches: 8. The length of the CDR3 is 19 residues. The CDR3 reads CASSASGLAGGTSTDTQYF. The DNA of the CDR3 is TGTGCCAGCAGTGCCTCGGGACTAGCGGGGGGCACTAGCACAGATACGCAGTATTTT.

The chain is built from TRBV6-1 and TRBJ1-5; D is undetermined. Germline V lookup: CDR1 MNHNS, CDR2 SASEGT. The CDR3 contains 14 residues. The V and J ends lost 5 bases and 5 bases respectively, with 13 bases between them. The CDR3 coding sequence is TGTGCCAGCAGTCCACTCGCCGAGCATCAGCCCCAGCATTTT. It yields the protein CASSPLAEHQPQHF.

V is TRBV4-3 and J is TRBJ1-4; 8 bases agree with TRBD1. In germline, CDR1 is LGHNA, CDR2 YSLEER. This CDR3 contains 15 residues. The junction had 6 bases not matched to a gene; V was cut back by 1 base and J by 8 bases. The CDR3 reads CASSQGTGTGEKLFF. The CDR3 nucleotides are TGCGCCAGCAGCCAAGGGACAGGGACGGGGGAAAAACTGTTTTTT.

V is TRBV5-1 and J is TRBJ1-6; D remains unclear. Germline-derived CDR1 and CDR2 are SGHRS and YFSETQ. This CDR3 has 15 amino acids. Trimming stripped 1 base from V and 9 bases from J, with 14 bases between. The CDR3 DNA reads TGCGCCAGCAGCTTGAGAACAGAAGGTGGTTCACCCCTCCACTTT. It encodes CASSLRTEGGSPLHF.

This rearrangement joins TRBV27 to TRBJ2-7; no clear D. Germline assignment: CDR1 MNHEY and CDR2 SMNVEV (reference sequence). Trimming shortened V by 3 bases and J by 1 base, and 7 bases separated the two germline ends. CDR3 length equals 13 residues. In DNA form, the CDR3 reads TGTGCCAGCAGTTTGACACAGTCCTACGAGCAGTACTTC. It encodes CASSLTQSYEQYF.

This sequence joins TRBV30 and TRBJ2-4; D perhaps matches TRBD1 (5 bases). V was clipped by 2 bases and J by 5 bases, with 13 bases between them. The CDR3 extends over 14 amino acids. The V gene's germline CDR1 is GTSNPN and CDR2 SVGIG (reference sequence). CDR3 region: CAWSTDISQNIQYF. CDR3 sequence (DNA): TGTGCCTGGAGTACGGACATTAGCCAAAACATTCAGTACTTC. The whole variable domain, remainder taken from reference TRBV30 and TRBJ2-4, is SQTIHQWPATLVQPVGSPLSLECTVEGTSNPNLYWYRQAAGRGLQLLFYSVGIGQISSEVPQNLSASRPQDRQFILSSKKLLLSDSGFYLCAWSTDISQNIQYFGAGTRLSVL.

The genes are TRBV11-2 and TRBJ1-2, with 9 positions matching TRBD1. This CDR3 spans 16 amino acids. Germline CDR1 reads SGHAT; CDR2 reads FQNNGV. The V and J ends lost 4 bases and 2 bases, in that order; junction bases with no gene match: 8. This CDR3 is CASSSHGTGRNYGYTF. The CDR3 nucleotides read TGTGCCAGCAGCTCACATGGGACAGGGAGGAACTATGGCTACACCTTC. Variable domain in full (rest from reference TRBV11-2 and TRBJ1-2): EAGVAQSPRYKIIEKRQSVAFWCNPISGHATLYWYQQILGQGPKLLIQFQNNGVVDDSQLPKDRFSAERLKGVDSTLKIQPAKLEDSAVYLCASSSHGTGRNYGYTFGSGTRLTVV.

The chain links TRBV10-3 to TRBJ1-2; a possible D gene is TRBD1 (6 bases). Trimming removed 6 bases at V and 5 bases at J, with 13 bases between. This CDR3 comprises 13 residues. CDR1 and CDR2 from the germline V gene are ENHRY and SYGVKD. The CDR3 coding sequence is TGTGCCATCAGGGGGGACATACTGTATGGCTACACCTTC. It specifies CAIRGDILYGYTF.

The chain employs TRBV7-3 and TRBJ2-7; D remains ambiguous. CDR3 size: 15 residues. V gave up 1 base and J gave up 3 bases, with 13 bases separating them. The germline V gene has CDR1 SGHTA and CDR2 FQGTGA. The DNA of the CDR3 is TGTGCCAGCAGCTTAAACTACGGATCCGGCTACGAGCAGTACTTC. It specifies CASSLNYGSGYEQYF. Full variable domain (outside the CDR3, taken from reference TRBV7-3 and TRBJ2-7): GAGVSQTPSNKVTEKGKYVELRCDPISGHTALYWYRQSLGQGPEFLIYFQGTGAADDSGLPNDRFFAVRPEGSVSTLKIQRTERGDSAVYLCASSLNYGSGYEQYFGPGTRLTVT.

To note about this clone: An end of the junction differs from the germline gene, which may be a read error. As DNA, the CDR3 is TGTGCCAGCAGCGTAGCCGGGACAGGGTGGTCTTGGAACTTC. Protein sequence: CASSVAGTGWSWNF. This sequence joins TRBV7-2 and TRBJ2-7; 9 nucleotides match TRBD1. The length of the CDR3 is 14 residues. Germline V gene sequence: CDR1 SGHTA, CDR2 FQGNSA.

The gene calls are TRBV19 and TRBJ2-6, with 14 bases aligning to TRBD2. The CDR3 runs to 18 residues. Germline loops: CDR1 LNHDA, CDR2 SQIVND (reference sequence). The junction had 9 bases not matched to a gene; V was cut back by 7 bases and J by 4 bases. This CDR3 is CASTRTSGGLGGANVLTF. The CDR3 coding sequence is TGTGCCAGTACACGGACTAGCGGGGGGCTCGGAGGGGCCAACGTCCTGACTTTC.